The 21 T cell receptor beta chains listed next were all sequenced from one sample in a study of Ad26.COV2.S vaccination and SARS-CoV-2 variants listed by TCRdb under 2021. The treatment or condition label, read with the paper, signifies: 15 to 20 received Ad26.COV2.S at low or high dose, single or two shots; several received placebo; per-sample allocation not given. For vaccine and placebo recipients, the sequenced repertoires came from samples collected on day 63 after the first injection. Library prep was done by the immunoSEQ multiplex PCR assay. TCRdb mirrors the immuneACCESS table, restricted to in-frame sequences. Some clones are absent from its copies; in checked studies, under half trace to an unresolved V gene, and the reason for the others is unknown. The sample table shows hundreds of thousands of clones, and less than 90% are seen once. The ten largest clonotypes hold about 10% of the sample.

The sample consisted of peripheral blood, taken in a trial of Ad26.COV2.S vaccine versus placebo. Every receptor here comes from a person between 18 and 60 years old who received the Ad26.COV2.S COVID-19 vaccine or a placebo.

The chain's CDR3 is CSAGGTELNTGELFF. For the CDR3, the DNA is TGCAGTGCTGGTGGGACAGAGCTGAACACCGGGGAGCTGTTTTTT. The rearrangement uses TRBV20-1 and TRBJ2-2, with 7 bases that match TRBD1. There are 15 residues in the CDR3. Losses at the gene ends were 5 bases for V and 1 base for J; bases not matched to a gene: 7. Germline V lookup: CDR1 DFQATT, CDR2 SNEGSKA (reference sequence).

Remarks on this clone: Distinct nucleotide sequences in the sample also encode this CDR3. The V and J genes are TRBV3-1 (or the pseudogene TRBV3-2) and TRBJ2-7; tentative D call: TRBD1 (6 bases). CDR3 size: 14 residues. The V end was cut by 3 bases, the J end by 0 bases, with 9 bases between. The germline V gene has CDR1 LGHDT and CDR2 YNNKEL (reference sequence). The CDR3 DNA sequence: TGTGCCAGCAGCCAGGAAGGGGGCTCCTACGAGCAGTACTTC. Its translation: CASSQEGGSYEQYF.

DNA for the CDR3: TGCAGCGTTGGGACAGGGGGCTCCTATGGCTACACCTTC. Protein sequence: CSVGTGGSYGYTF. The chain combines TRBV29-1 with TRBJ1-2; 11 nucleotides align to TRBD1. With 4 bases clipped from V and 4 bases from J, the junction kept 2 bases outside the gene matches. The germline V gene encodes CDR1 SQVTM and CDR2 ANQGSEA. The CDR3 spans 13 residues.

The V call is TRBV10-1, the J call TRBJ1-1; 7 bases line up with TRBD1. CDR1 is WNHNN and CDR2 is SYGVQD in the germline V gene (reference sequence). This CDR3 spans 12 amino acids. With 4 bases clipped from V and 7 bases from J, the junction kept 3 bases outside the gene matches. The CDR3 nucleotides are TGCGCCAGCAGTGGACAGGGCGGTGAAGCTTTCTTT. Its translation is CASSGQGGEAFF.

This chain links TRBV19 with TRBJ2-7; TRBD1 aligns across 10 bases. The CDR3 is 13 residues long. The ends lost 7 bases at V and 5 bases at J; junction bases unmatched: 5. From germline, CDR1 is LNHDA and CDR2 SQIVND (reference sequence). The CDR3 protein is CASKTTGGNEQYF. Here the CDR3 DNA reads TGTGCCAGTAAGACGACAGGGGGCAACGAGCAGTACTTC.

The chain uses TRBV16 and TRBJ1-4; D not resolved. The V and J ends lost 4 bases and 5 bases respectively, with 14 bases between them. CDR1 and CDR2 from the germline V gene are KGHSY and FQNENV. This CDR3 region has 15 residues. The CDR3 bases are TGTGCCAGCAGCCTCGCCGGGAGGGAGAATGAAAAACTGTTTTTT. Protein product: CASSLAGRENEKLFF.

The chain links TRBV3-1 (or the pseudogene TRBV3-2) to TRBJ2-5; possibly TRBD2 for D (6 bases). Germline lookup yields CDR1 LGHDT and CDR2 YNNKEL (reference sequence). The CDR3 extends over 16 amino acids. V dropped 6 bases and J dropped 1 base, with 18 bases sitting between them. CDR3 region: CASRSRLGALQETQYF. CDR3 nucleotide sequence: TGTGCCAGCAGGTCACGACTAGGGGCGCTCCAAGAGACCCAGTACTTC.

This clone has a single count. This CDR3 is CASTPRLAGEGTGELFF. In DNA, the CDR3 is TGTGCCAGCACCCCAAGGCTAGCGGGGGAAGGCACCGGGGAGCTGTTTTTT. This chain uses TRBV2 with TRBJ2-2, with TRBD2 matching 10 bases. The junction had 12 bases not matched to a gene; V was cut back by 7 bases and J by 4 bases. The CDR3 is made up of 17 amino acids. The germline gives CDR1 SNHLY, CDR2 FYNNEI.

This chain joins TRBV6-5 and TRBJ1-5; D perhaps matches TRBD1 (5 bases). The germline V gene has CDR1 MNHEY and CDR2 SVGAGI. V lost 3 bases and J lost 2, with 8 bases in between. The CDR3 has 14 residues. CDR3 in DNA: TGTGCCAGCAGTTATAGGGACGGCAATCAGCCCCAGCATTTT. Amino acid sequence: CASSYRDGNQPQHF.

The rearrangement links TRBV5-1 to TRBJ1-2, with TRBD1 as a possible D gene (6 bases). V lost 2 bases and J 6 bases, leaving 11 bases between the germline ends. This CDR3 is 13 amino acids long. CDR1 and CDR2 (germline): SGHRS, YFSETQ. The DNA for the CDR3 is TGCGCCAGCAGCTTCCTGGGGGCTGATGGCTACACCTTC. It codes for CASSFLGADGYTF.

The chain combines TRBV11-2 with TRBJ1-1; TRBD1 might be the D (5 bases). V was trimmed by 5 bases and J by 0 bases, leaving 10 bases between them. This CDR3 is 14 amino acids long. Germline CDR1 and CDR2: SGHAT and FQNNGV. The CDR3 is CASSRQPMNTEAFF. The CDR3 region has the DNA TGTGCCAGCAGCCGACAGCCTATGAACACTGAAGCTTTCTTT.

The genes are TRBV7-8 and TRBJ1-1; D unclear. CDR1 and CDR2 (germline): SGHVS, FQNEAQ. The CDR3 loop spans 13 amino acids. Trimming stripped 1 base from V and 6 bases from J, with 9 bases between. The CDR3 spells CASSLDSGAEAFF. In nucleotides, the CDR3 is TGTGCCAGCAGCTTAGATTCAGGCGCTGAAGCTTTCTTT.

V and J are TRBV6-4 and TRBJ2-5; TRBD1 is a possible D gene (5 bases). Germline V gene data show CDR1 as MRHNA and CDR2 as SNTAGT. CDR3 length: 17 residues. The V end lost 0 bases, the J end lost 5 bases, and 19 bases lay between the germline ends. The CDR3 sequence: CASSDSYRNTTEETQYF. The CDR3 DNA reads as TGTGCCAGCAGTGACTCGTACAGGAATACGACAGAGGAGACCCAGTACTTC.

This sequence joins TRBV5-6 and TRBJ1-1; no clear D. Germline CDR1 reads SGHDT; CDR2 reads YYEEEE. CDR3 size: 17 residues. V gave up 2 bases and J gave up 4 bases, with 21 bases separating them. The CDR3 loop reads CASSFPNPKTARTEAFF. The CDR3 DNA reads as TGTGCCAGCAGCTTCCCCAACCCGAAGACGGCCCGCACTGAAGCTTTCTTT.

The chain links TRBV9 to TRBJ1-2, with a tentative D call TRBD1 (5 bases). The CDR3 has 14 residues. The V end was cut by 0 bases, the J end by 8 bases, with 14 bases between. From germline, CDR1 is SGDLS and CDR2 YYNGEE. The CDR3 sequence is CASSVAMGPTGYTF. Written as DNA, the CDR3 is TGTGCCAGCAGCGTAGCTATGGGGCCCACCGGCTACACCTTC.

The chain uses TRBV6-2 or TRBV6-3 and TRBJ1-4; TRBD1 agrees at 7 bases. This CDR3 has 13 amino acids. The germline CDR1 and CDR2 sequences are MNHEY and SVGEGT. J lost 10 bases, V lost 4 bases, and 6 bases had no gene match. CDR3 protein: CASSSGTVGKLFF. As DNA, the CDR3 is TGTGCCAGCAGTTCCGGGACAGTCGGAAAACTGTTTTTT.

This rearrangement joins TRBV28 to TRBJ1-1; D is unclear. The CDR3 totals 12 residues. V was trimmed by 7 bases and J by 1 base, leaving 7 bases between them. The germline CDR1 and CDR2 sequences are MDHEN and SYDVKM. The CDR3, as DNA: TGTGCCAGCAAGGAGGAGAACACTGAAGCTTTCTTT. Translation: CASKEENTEAFF.

V is TRBV5-6 and J is TRBJ1-1; 11 bases line up with TRBD1. The CDR3 consists of 13 residues. Trimming took 4 bases from V and 10 from J; bases not matched to a gene: 6. CDR1 is SGHDT, CDR2 YYEEEE, per germline. The DNA of the CDR3 is TGTGCCAGCAGCGCCACCGGGACAGGGGGAGCTTTCTTT. Its translation is CASSATGTGGAFF.

This chain links TRBV5-1 with TRBJ1-4, with D unclear. Germline V gives CDR1 SGHRS, CDR2 YFSETQ. V lost 1 base, J lost 6 bases, and 16 bases lay in between. CDR3 length: 16 residues. This chain's CDR3 is CASSLWGPRRDEKLFF. The DNA for the CDR3 is TGCGCCAGCAGCTTGTGGGGTCCCCGGAGGGATGAAAAACTGTTTTTT.

This clone was seen just once. The genes are TRBV7-9 and TRBJ2-7, with D tentatively TRBD2 (6 bases). Trimming shortened V by 4 bases and J by 0 bases, and 16 bases separated the two germline ends. The CDR3 contains 16 residues. Germline V lookup: CDR1 SEHNR, CDR2 FQNEAQ (reference sequence). The CDR3 DNA sequence: TGTGCCAGCAGCTCGTACCTCGGGGGTATCTCCTACGAGCAGTACTTC. Its translation is CASSSYLGGISYEQYF.

This clone was counted a few times. The CDR3 DNA reads as TGTGCCAGCACTCGAAGCGGGCCAGGTTCGGTTTCACCCCTCCACTTT. Its protein product is CASTRSGPGSVSPLHF. The chain recombines TRBV27 with TRBJ1-6; D not certain. V was trimmed by 7 bases and J by 9 bases, leaving 22 bases between them. Germline lookup yields CDR1 MNHEY and CDR2 SMNVEV (reference sequence). The CDR3 extends over 16 amino acids.